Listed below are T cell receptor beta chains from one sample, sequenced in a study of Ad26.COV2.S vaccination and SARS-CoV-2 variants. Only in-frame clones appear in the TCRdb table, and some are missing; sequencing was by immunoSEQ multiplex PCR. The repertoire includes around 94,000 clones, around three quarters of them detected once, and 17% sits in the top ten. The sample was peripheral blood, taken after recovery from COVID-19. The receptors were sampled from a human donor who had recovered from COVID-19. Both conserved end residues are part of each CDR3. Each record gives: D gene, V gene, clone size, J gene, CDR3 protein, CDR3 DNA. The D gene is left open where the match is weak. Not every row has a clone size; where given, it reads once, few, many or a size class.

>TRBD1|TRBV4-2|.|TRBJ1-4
CASSPRDRAEKLFF
TGTGCCAGCAGCCCTAGGGACAGGGCTGAAAAACTGTTTTTT
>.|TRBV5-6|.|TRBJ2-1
CASTRQGGYGNEQFF
TGTGCCAGCACCCGACAGGGAGGCTATGGCAATGAGCAGTTCTTC
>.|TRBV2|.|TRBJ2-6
CASSEGVSGANVLTF
TGTGCCAGCAGTGAAGGGGTTTCCGGGGCCAACGTCCTGACTTTC
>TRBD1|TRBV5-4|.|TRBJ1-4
CASSLGAQGIEKLFF
TGTGCCAGCAGCTTGGGAGCACAGGGGATAGAAAAACTGTTTTTT
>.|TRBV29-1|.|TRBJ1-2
CSVEGQVGGYGYTF
TGCAGCGTTGAAGGACAGGTTGGCGGTTATGGCTACACCTTC
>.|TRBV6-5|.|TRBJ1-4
CASSTVLGTNEKLFF
TGTGCCAGCAGCACGGTTCTGGGAACTAATGAAAAACTGTTTTTT
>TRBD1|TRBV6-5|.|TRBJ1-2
CASSYNRGGYTF
TGTGCCAGCAGTTATAACAGGGGTGGCTACACCTTC
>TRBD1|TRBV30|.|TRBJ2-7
CAWSNRGFGYEQYF
TGTGCCTGGAGTAACAGGGGATTCGGGTACGAGCAGTACTTC
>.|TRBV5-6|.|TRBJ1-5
CASSFGNQPQHF
TGTGCCAGCAGCTTTGGCAATCAGCCCCAGCATTTT
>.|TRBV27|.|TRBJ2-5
CASCRGACETQYF
TGTGCCAGTTGCAGGGGGGCCTGTGAGACCCAGTACTTC
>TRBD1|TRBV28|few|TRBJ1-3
CASRYQGAQGNTIYF
TGTGCCAGCAGGTATCAGGGGGCGCAGGGAAACACCATATATTTT
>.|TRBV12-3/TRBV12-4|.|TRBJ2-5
CASSLLQETQYF
TGTGCCAGCAGTTTACTCCAAGAGACCCAGTACTTC
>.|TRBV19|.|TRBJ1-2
CATKRGTQTGKVGYTF
TGTGCCACCAAAAGGGGAACCCAAACAGGGAAAGTTGGCTACACCTTC
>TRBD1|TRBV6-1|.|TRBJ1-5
CASSDGTGYNQPQHF
TGTGCCAGCAGTGACGGGACAGGGTATAATCAGCCCCAGCATTTT
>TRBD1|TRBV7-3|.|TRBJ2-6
CASSLMGQSDSGANVLTF
TGTGCCAGCAGCTTAATGGGACAGTCTGACTCTGGGGCCAACGTCCTGACTTTC
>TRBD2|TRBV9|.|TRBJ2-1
CASSARTSGGAHEQFF
TGTGCCAGCAGCGCTAGGACTAGCGGGGGGGCGCACGAGCAGTTCTTC
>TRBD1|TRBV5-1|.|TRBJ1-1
CASSLGDREVNTEAFF
TGCGCCAGCAGCTTGGGGGACAGGGAAGTGAACACTGAAGCTTTCTTT
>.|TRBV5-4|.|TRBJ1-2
CATRRDYGYTF
TGTGCCACACGGCGGGATTATGGCTACACCTTC
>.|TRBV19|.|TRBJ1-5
CASSKMAGNNQPQHF
TGTGCCAGTAGCAAAATGGCAGGGAACAATCAGCCCCAGCATTTT
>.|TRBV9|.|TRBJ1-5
CASSVAQGNQPQHF
TGTGCCAGCAGCGTAGCTCAGGGCAATCAGCCCCAGCATTTT
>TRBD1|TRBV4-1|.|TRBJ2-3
CASSQVYRGRSDTQYF
TGCGCCAGCAGCCAAGTTTATAGGGGGCGTTCAGATACGCAGTATTTT
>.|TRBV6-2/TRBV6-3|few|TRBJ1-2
CASSFTNYGYTF
TGTGCCAGCAGCTTCACTAACTATGGCTACACCTTC
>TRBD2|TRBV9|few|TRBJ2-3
CASSVGGSGVTDTQYF
TGTGCCAGCAGCGTAGGGGGTAGCGGGGTCACAGATACGCAGTATTTT
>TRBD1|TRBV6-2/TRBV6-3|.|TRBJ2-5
CASSWGPGRGRGITQETQYF
TGTGCCAGCAGTTGGGGGCCAGGCAGGGGGCGCGGGATAACACAAGAGACCCAGTACTTC
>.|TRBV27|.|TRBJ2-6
CASSFYTDSGANVLTF
TGTGCCAGCAGTTTCTATACGGACTCTGGGGCCAACGTCCTGACTTTC
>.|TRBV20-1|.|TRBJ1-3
CSASPAGNTIYF
TGCAGTGCTAGTCCGGCTGGAAACACCATATATTTT
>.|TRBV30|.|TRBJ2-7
CAWSVGGGEQYF
TGTGCCTGGAGTGTAGGGGGGGGCGAGCAGTACTTC
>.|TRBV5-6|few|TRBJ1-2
CASNRRGRLDGYTF
TGTGCCAGCAACAGAAGGGGCAGGCTGGATGGCTACACCTTC
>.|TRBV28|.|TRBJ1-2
CARSWGGGDYGYTF
TGTGCCCGCAGTTGGGGGGGCGGGGACTATGGCTACACCTTC
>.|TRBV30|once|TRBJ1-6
CAWSAHNESPLHF
TGTGCCTGGAGTGCCCACAATGAGTCACCCCTCCACTTT
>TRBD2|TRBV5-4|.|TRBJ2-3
CASSLSLAGGEGTQYF
TGTGCCAGCAGCTTGAGCTTGGCAGGTGGGGAGGGTACGCAGTATTTT
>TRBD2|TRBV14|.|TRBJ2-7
CASSQEKAGLAGPYEQYF
TGTGCCAGCAGCCAAGAAAAGGCTGGACTAGCGGGGCCCTACGAGCAGTACTTC
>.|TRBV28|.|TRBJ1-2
CASSPRRHYGYTF
TGTGCCAGCAGCCCCCGACGGCACTATGGCTACACCTTC
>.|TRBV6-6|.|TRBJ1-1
CASTSPGGVGTEAFF
TGTGCCAGCACCTCCCCGGGGGGGGTGGGCACTGAAGCTTTCTTT
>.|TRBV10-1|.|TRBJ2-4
CASSESRKNIQYF
TGCGCCAGCAGTGAGTCACGGAAAAACATTCAGTACTTC
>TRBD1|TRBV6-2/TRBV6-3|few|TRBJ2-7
CASSYSTGQGPPYEQYF
TGTGCCAGCAGTTACTCTACGGGACAGGGCCCTCCCTACGAGCAGTACTTC
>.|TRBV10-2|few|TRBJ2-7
CASDGAPRGSSYEQYF
TGCGCCAGCGACGGGGCCCCCAGGGGATCGTCCTACGAGCAGTACTTC
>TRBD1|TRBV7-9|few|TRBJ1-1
CASSPPFGQGDTEAFF
TGTGCCAGCAGCCCGCCCTTCGGACAGGGAGACACTGAAGCTTTCTTT
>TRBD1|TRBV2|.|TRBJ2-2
CASSEAPGQGFGELFF
TGTGCCAGCAGTGAAGCACCGGGACAGGGATTTGGGGAGCTGTTTTTT
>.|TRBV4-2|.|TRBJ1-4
CASSQGPPPNEKLFF
TGTGCCAGCAGCCAAGGACCCCCTCCGAATGAAAAACTGTTTTTT
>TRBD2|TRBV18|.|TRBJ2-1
CASSRLAGGSYNEQFF
TGTGCCAGCTCACGTCTAGCGGGGGGCTCCTACAATGAGCAGTTCTTC
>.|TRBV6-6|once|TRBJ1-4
CASNQEVGNEKLFF
TGTGCCAGCAACCAGGAAGTAGGGAATGAAAAACTGTTTTTT
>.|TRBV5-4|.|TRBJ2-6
CASSSPGTAAGANVLTF
TGTGCCAGCAGCTCCCCCGGGACGGCGGCCGGGGCCAACGTCCTGACTTTC
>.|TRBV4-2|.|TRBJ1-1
CASSDPTRANSKAEAFF
TGTGCCAGCAGCGACCCCACTCGGGCAAATTCCAAGGCTGAAGCTTTCTTT
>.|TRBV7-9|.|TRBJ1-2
CASSSLDGNYGYTF
TGTGCCAGCAGCTCCCTCGACGGTAACTATGGCTACACCTTC
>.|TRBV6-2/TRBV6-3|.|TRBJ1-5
CASSYAGTKTEPQHF
TGTGCCAGCAGTTACGCCGGGACCAAGACGGAGCCCCAGCATTTT
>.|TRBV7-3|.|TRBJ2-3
CASSLIGGTSTDTQYF
TGTGCCAGCAGCTTAATTGGTGGGACTAGCACAGATACGCAGTATTTT
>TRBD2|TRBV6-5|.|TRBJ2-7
CASSPISGASYEQYF
TGTGCCAGCAGTCCGATTAGCGGGGCCTCCTACGAGCAGTACTTC
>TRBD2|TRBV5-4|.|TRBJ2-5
CASSLATSGGLLETQYF
TGTGCCAGCAGCTTGGCTACTAGCGGGGGCCTTCTCGAGACCCAGTACTTC
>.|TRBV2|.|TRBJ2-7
CASSESFWVAEQYF
TGTGCCAGCAGTGAAAGCTTTTGGGTAGCCGAGCAGTACTTC